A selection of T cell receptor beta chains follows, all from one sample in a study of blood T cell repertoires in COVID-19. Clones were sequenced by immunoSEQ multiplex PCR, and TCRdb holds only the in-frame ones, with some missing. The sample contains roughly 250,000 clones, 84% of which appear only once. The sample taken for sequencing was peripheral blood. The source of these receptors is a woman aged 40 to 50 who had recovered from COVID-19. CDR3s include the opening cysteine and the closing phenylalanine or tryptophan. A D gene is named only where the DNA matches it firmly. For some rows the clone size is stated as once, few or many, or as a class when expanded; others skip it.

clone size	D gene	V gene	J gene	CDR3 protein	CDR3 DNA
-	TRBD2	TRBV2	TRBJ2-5	CASSDGSRPLAGEKTQYF	TGTGCCAGCAGTGATGGGTCAAGACCTCTAGCGGGGGAGAAGACCCAGTACTTC
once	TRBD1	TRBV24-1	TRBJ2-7	CATSPGQGPTRYEQYF	TGTGCCACCAGTCCGGGACAGGGCCCTACGCGCTACGAGCAGTACTTC
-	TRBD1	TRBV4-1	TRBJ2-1	CASSPTGTTYNEQFF	TGCGCCAGCAGTCCGACAGGGACCACCTACAATGAGCAGTTCTTC
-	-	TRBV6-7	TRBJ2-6	CASTNVGGAGSGANVLTF	TGTGCCAGCACCAATGTAGGCGGCGCCGGCTCTGGGGCCAACGTCCTGACTTTC
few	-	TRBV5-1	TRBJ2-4	CASSPETTSWGNIQYF	TGCGCCAGCAGCCCTGAAACGACTAGTTGGGGAAACATTCAGTACTTC
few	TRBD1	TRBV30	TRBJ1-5	CAWGTVYSNQPQHF	TGTGCCTGGGGGACAGTATATAGCAATCAGCCCCAGCATTTT
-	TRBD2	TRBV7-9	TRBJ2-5	CASSLTTSGGLETQYF	TGTGCCAGCAGCCTAACGACTAGCGGGGGGCTAGAGACCCAGTACTTC
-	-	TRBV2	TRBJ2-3	CASSELSDTQYF	TGTGCCAGCAGTGAACTGTCAGATACGCAGTATTTT
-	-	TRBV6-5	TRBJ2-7	CASSSLGGYEQYF	TGTGCCAGCAGTTCCCTGGGGGGCTACGAGCAGTACTTC
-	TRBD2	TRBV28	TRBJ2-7	CASMASSGVTRAYEQYF	TGTGCCAGTATGGCTTCTAGCGGGGTAACTAGGGCCTACGAGCAGTACTTC
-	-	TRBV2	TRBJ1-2	CASRLNLGVGTF	TGTGCCAGCAGGTTGAACCTAGGGGTCGGCACCTTC
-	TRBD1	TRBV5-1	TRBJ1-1	CASSLEGTGARGAFF	TGCGCCAGCAGCTTGGAGGGAACAGGGGCCCGGGGGGCTTTCTTT
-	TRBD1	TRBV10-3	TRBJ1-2	CAIRGGDRESYTF	TGTGCCATCCGCGGAGGGGACAGGGAAAGCTACACCTTC
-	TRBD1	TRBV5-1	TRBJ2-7	CASSLSTGTYEQYF	TGCGCCAGCAGCCTCTCGACAGGGACCTACGAGCAGTACTTC
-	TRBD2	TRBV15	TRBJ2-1	CATSRAGGGEQFF	TGTGCCACCAGCAGAGCGGGGGGGGGTGAGCAGTTCTTC
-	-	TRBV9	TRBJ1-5	CASSVIWGRQPQHF	TGTGCCAGCAGCGTAATATGGGGGAGGCAGCCCCAGCATTTT
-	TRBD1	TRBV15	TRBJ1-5	CATSPTGSSNQPQHF	TGTGCCACCAGTCCGACAGGGTCCAGCAATCAGCCCCAGCATTTT
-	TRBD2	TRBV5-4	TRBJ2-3	CASSPTGTSGGKGKTDTQYF	TGTGCCAGCAGCCCTACCGGGACTAGCGGGGGGAAGGGGAAAACAGATACGCAGTATTTT
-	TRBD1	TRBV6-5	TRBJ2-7	CASKEGSGGGYEQYF	TGTGCCAGCAAGGAAGGTTCAGGGGGCGGCTACGAGCAGTACTTC
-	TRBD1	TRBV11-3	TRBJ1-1	CASSHSGQDDTEAFF	TGTGCCAGCAGCCACAGCGGACAGGACGACACTGAAGCTTTCTTT
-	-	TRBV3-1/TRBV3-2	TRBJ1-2	CASSQDLGPAYGYTF	TGTGCCAGCAGCCAAGATTTGGGCCCGGCCTATGGCTACACCTTC
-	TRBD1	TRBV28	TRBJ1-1	CASSLGQGITEAFF	TGTGCCAGCAGTTTAGGACAGGGTATCACTGAAGCTTTCTTT
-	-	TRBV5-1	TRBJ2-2	CASRGLRANTGELFF	TGCGCCAGCAGGGGTTTGCGGGCGAACACCGGGGAGCTGTTTTTT
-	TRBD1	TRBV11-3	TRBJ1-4	CASSVGQGANEKLFF	TGTGCCAGCAGCGTAGGACAGGGCGCTAATGAAAAACTGTTTTTT
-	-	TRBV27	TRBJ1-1	CASSLSVLNTEAFF	TGTGCCAGCAGTTTGTCAGTCCTGAACACTGAAGCTTTCTTT
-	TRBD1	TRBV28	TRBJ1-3	CASSLPGQRDF	TGTGCCAGCAGTCTCCCGGGACAGCGGGATTTT
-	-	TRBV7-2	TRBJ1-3	CASSLAGTPAIGNTIYF	TGTGCCAGCAGCTTGGCCGGGACTCCCGCGATTGGAAACACCATATATTTT
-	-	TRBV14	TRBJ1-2	CASSQDYGGNGYTF	TGTGCCAGCAGCCAAGATTATGGAGGGAATGGCTACACCTTC
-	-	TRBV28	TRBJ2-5	CASSPPPEETQYF	TGTGCCAGCAGTCCCCCCCCGGAAGAGACCCAGTACTTC
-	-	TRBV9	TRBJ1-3	CASSVEGLRTGNTIYF	TGTGCCAGCAGCGTAGAGGGGCTGAGAACTGGAAACACCATATATTTT
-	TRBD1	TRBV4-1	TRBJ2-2	CASSRYWTGDDGELFF	TGCGCCAGCAGCCGATATTGGACAGGGGACGACGGGGAGCTGTTTTTT
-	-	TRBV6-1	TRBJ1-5	CASSERVAGVEYQPQHF	TGTGCCAGCAGTGAAAGGGTGGCAGGGGTTGAGTACCAGCCCCAGCATTTT
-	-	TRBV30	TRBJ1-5	CAWTGRSYQPQHF	TGTGCCTGGACAGGGCGGTCCTATCAGCCCCAGCATTTT
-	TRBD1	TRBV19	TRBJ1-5	CASSVTGEVQPQHF	TGTGCCAGTAGTGTCACAGGGGAAGTTCAGCCCCAGCATTTT
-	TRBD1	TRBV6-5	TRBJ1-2	CASSRTGIRGYTF	TGTGCCAGCAGCAGGACAGGGATACGTGGCTACACCTTC
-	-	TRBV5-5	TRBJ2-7	CASSPTRGGATYEQYF	TGTGCCAGCAGCCCCACAAGGGGGGGGGCAACCTACGAGCAGTACTTC
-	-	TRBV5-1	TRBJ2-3	CASSTDSYTQYF	TGCGCCAGCAGCACGGACAGCTATACGCAGTATTTT
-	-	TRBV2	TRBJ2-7	CASSEVEGEIHEQYF	TGTGCCAGCAGTGAAGTAGAGGGGGAGATCCACGAGCAGTACTTC
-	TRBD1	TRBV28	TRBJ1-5	CASVGQGRSNQPQHF	TGTGCCAGCGTGGGACAGGGTCGTAGCAATCAGCCCCAGCATTTT
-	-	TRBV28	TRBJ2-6	CASRGPGYPLGGTNVLTF	TGTGCCAGCAGGGGGCCCGGTTATCCTTTAGGTGGGACCAACGTCCTGACTTTC
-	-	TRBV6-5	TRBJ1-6	CASSYSGGNNSPLHF	TGTGCCAGCAGTTACTCGGGGGGGAATAATTCACCCCTCCACTTT
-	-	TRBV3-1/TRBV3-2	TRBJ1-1	CASSHRGHSAEAFF	TGTGCCAGCAGCCACAGGGGACATTCTGCTGAAGCTTTCTTT
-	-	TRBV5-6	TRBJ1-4	CASSFRFVEKLFF	TGTGCCAGCAGCTTCCGTTTCGTAGAAAAACTGTTTTTT
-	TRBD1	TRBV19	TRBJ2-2	CASSLGQGNTGELFF	TGTGCCAGTAGTCTGGGACAGGGAAACACCGGGGAGCTGTTTTTT
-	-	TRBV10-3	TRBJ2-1	CAISEWANNEQFF	TGTGCCATCAGTGAGTGGGCAAACAATGAGCAGTTCTTC
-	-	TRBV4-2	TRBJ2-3	CASSQDRRGLDTQYF	TGTGCCAGCAGCCAAGATCGGAGAGGGTTGGATACGCAGTATTTT
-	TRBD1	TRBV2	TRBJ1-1	CASRTGTGLNTEAFF	TGTGCCAGCAGAACCGGGACAGGCTTGAACACTGAAGCTTTCTTT